The entry below describes one T cell receptor beta chain. Antigen: not known. This sample stems from a study of T cell responses to AZD1222 COVID-19 vaccine. Only in-frame clones appear in the TCRdb table, and some are missing; sequencing was by immunoSEQ multiplex PCR. This sample has about 150,000 clones; 90% occur once, and the top ten carry over 1.5%. CDR1 and CDR2 (germline): MDHEN, SYDVKM. This CDR3 is 12 amino acids long. Trimming took off 10 bases at V and 2 bases at J, with 11 bases between the two ends. Regarding the study as a whole: Baseline seropositives among AZD1222 recipients totaled only five or six. Vaccine-associated CD4 TCRs spanned spike, dominant at 160-218 and 743-854.

This TCR derives from an adult in good health. The sequencing used peripheral blood, collected on day 0 of AZD1222 vaccination. The rearrangement joins TRBV28 to TRBJ1-2; D gene unclear. The chain's CDR3 is CATYLGNYGYTF. CDR3 in DNA: TGTGCCACCTATTTAGGAAACTATGGCTACACCTTC.